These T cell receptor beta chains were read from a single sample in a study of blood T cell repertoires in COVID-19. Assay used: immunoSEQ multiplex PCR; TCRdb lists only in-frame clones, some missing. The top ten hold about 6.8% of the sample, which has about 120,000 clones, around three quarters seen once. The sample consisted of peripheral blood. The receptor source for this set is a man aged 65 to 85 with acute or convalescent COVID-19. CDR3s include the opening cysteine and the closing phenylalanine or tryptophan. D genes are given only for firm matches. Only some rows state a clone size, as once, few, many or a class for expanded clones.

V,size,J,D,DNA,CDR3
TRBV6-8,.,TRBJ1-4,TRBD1,TGTGCCAGCAGCCGCGATAGGGGGCCCACTAATGAAAAACTGTTTTTT,CASSRDRGPTNEKLFF
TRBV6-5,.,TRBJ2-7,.,TGTGCCAGCAGCTCAGGTGACGTAAGCTCCTACGAGCAGTACTTC,CASSSGDVSSYEQYF
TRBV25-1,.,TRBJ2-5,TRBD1,TGTGCCAGCAGTGCACAGGGGTGGGAGACCCAGTACTTC,CASSAQGWETQYF
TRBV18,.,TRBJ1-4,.,TGTGCCACAGAGAGGGCTAATGAAAAACTGTTTTTT,CATERANEKLFF
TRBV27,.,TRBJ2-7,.,TGTGCCAGCAGTCGTTACACCGGGACACCCTTATACGAGCAGTACTTC,CASSRYTGTPLYEQYF
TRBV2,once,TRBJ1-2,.,TGTGCCAGCAGTTACAGCTATGGCTACACCTTC,CASSYSYGYTF
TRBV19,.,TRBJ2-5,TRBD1,TGTGCCAGTAGTACCCAGGGGGTCCAAGAGACCCAGTACTTC,CASSTQGVQETQYF
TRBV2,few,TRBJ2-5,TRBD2,TGTGCCAGCACCCGAGAAGTAGCGGGAGTGGAGACCCAGTACTTC,CASTREVAGVETQYF
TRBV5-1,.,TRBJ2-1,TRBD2,TGCGCCAGCAGCTTCAAGCTAGCGGGAGGGGGTGAGCAGTTCTTC,CASSFKLAGGGEQFF
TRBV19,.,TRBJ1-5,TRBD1,TGTGCCAGTCTAAGGACAGGGAATAGCAATCAGCCCCAGCATTTT,CASLRTGNSNQPQHF
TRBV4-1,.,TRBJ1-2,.,TGCGCCAGCAGCCAAGTAATTACGGGACTGAATTTCTATGGCTACACCTTC,CASSQVITGLNFYGYTF
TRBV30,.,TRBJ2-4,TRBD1,TGTGCCTCAACGACAGGGGCCAAAAACATTCAGTACTTC,CASTTGAKNIQYF
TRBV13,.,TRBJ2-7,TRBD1,TGTGCCAGCAGCTTAGTAGCCGGGGGGACAGGGGAGCACGAGCAGTACTTC,CASSLVAGGTGEHEQYF
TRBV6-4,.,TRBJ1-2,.,TGTGCCAGCAGTGACTCGAGTCTGGGCAGTTATGGCTACACCTTC,CASSDSSLGSYGYTF
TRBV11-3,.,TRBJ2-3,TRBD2,TGTGCCAGCAGCCAGATCCAGGGAGGGCCAGATACGCAGTATTTT,CASSQIQGGPDTQYF
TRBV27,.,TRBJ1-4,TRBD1,TGTGCCAGCAGTTCCGGACAGGATCTGAATGAAAAACTGTTTTTT,CASSSGQDLNEKLFF
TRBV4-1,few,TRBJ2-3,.,TGCGCCAGCAGCCAAGTTCCGGCAGGGATTTTCGATACGCAGTATTTT,CASSQVPAGIFDTQYF
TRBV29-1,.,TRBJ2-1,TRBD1,TGCAGCGTCCCCCCCCGACAGGGTATTGACAATGAGCAGTTCTTC,CSVPPRQGIDNEQFF
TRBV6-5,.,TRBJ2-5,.,TGTGCCAGCAGTTACTCAAGGGGCCAAGAGACCCAGTACTTC,CASSYSRGQETQYF
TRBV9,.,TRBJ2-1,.,TGTGCCAGCAGCGTCTCAGTGGACAGCAACTACAATGAGCAGTTCTTC,CASSVSVDSNYNEQFF
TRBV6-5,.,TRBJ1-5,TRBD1,TGTGCCAGCAGTCCCTCAGGGGGCCATCAGCCCCAGCATTTT,CASSPSGGHQPQHF
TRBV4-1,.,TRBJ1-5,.,TGCGCCAGCAGCCAAGACAGGGGAGGGAGGGATCAGCCCCAGCATTTT,CASSQDRGGRDQPQHF
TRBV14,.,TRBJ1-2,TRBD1,TGTGCCAGCAGCACCAACAGGGGGAGTAACTATGGCTACACCTTC,CASSTNRGSNYGYTF
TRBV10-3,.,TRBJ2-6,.,TGTGCCATCTCTACCCCACAGGGCCAGGGCCTCTCTGGGGCCAACGTCCTGACTTTC,CAISTPQGQGLSGANVLTF
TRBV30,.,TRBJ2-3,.,TGTGCCTCTCAGGGGGGAGTTACGCAGTATTTT,CASQGGVTQYF
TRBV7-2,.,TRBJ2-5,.,TGTGCCAGCAGCCGATTGGGAGACGAGACCCAGTACTTC,CASSRLGDETQYF
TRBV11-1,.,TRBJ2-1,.,TGTGCCAGCCACCCGCGTCACTCCTACAATGAGCAGTTCTTC,CASHPRHSYNEQFF
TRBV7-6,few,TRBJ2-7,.,TGTGCCAGCAGCTTAGGAGAAGCCCACTACGAGCAGTACTTC,CASSLGEAHYEQYF